This T cell receptor (beta chain) was recovered during a study of cytotoxic CD8 clonotypes in ibrutinib-treated CLL. Study conclusions and caveats: Clonotypes that were public were uncommon, and they contracted or stayed stable on treatment.

The protocol was immunoSEQ multiplex PCR, while the TCRdb copy is restricted to in-frame clones and leaves out a portion. This sample has about 30,000 clones, with around three fifths found just once. With 6 bases removed from V and 5 bases from J, the gap between germline ends came to 13 bases. This CDR3 has 13 residues. Germline values: CDR1 MNHNS, CDR2 SASEGT. The TCR beta libraries used 2 to 2.5 micrograms of genomic DNA that came from cryopreserved PBMCs. A word on this clone: Its antigen is not known.

The J gene is TRBJ2-5, the V gene TRBV6-1; D is possibly TRBD1 (5 bases). This clonotype originated in a human donor with chronic lymphocytic leukemia. This material consisted of PBMCs, taken before ibrutinib treatment. CDR3 protein: CASSNFKGETQYF. The CDR3 region has the DNA TGTGCCAGCAGCAACTTTAAGGGGGAGACCCAGTACTTC.